Here is one T cell receptor (beta chain) with its context. CDR1 SGHAT and CDR2 FQNNGV come from the germline V gene. Losses at the gene ends were 5 bases for V and 0 bases for J; bases not matched to a gene: 3. CDR3 length: 15 amino acids. As originally analysed: Reference gene primer amplification gave estimated nucleated cell counts. Using immunoSEQ multiplex PCR, the repertoire was profiled, and TCRdb retains in-frame clones only, with some absent. V, J and clone size are taken as reported in that table, and D and trimming were inferred from the DNA itself. This table holds about 55,000 clones, 80% to 90% found once. The data belong to a study of blood T cell repertoires in COVID-19. At the level of the study: Specimens from acute and convalescent COVID-19 originated in the United States, Italy and Spain. The analysed material was cDNA or gDNA that came from T cells, B-cell-depleted T cells, or PBMCs.

The TCR sequence derives from a man aged 55-75 years with acute or convalescent COVID-19. This rearrangement joins TRBV11-2 to TRBJ2-2; 7 bases map to TRBD1. The material sequenced was peripheral blood. Written as DNA, the CDR3 is TGTGCCAGCAGCCCCGGGACAGCGAACACCGGGGAGCTGTTTTTT. Protein product: CASSPGTANTGELFF.